Listed below are T cell receptor beta chains from one sample, sequenced in a study of cytomegalovirus exposure and HLA in healthy donors. The table came from immunoSEQ multiplex PCR; TCRdb's copy has only in-frame clones and leaves some out. The sample holds around 170,000 clones, roughly 91% seen once. Sequencing input: PBMCs. The receptors originated from a man younger than 35 in good health and CMV-seronegative. The CDR3 runs from the conserved cysteine through the conserved F or W. Each record gives: V gene, D gene, clone size, CDR3 length, J gene, CDR3 protein, CDR3 DNA. The D gene is left open where the match is weak. Some rows mark clone size as missing; the rest say once, few, many or name a class of expanded clone.

>TRBV11-2|TRBD1|.|16|TRBJ2-5
CASSQADRGFQETQYF
TGTGCCAGCAGCCAGGCGGACAGGGGGTTCCAAGAGACCCAGTACTTC
>TRBV5-5|TRBD1|.|15|TRBJ1-2
CASSLEQGRFYGYTF
TGTGCCAGCAGCTTGGAACAGGGGAGATTCTATGGCTACACCTTC
>TRBV10-1|.|.|14|TRBJ1-1
CASSGPRGNTEAFF
TGCGCCAGCAGTGGTCCACGGGGGAACACTGAAGCTTTCTTT
>TRBV7-2|.|.|14|TRBJ2-3
CASSFGQRPDTQYF
TGTGCCAGCAGCTTCGGACAGCGTCCAGATACGCAGTATTTT
>TRBV11-1|.|.|15|TRBJ2-2
CASSSWTLNTGELFF
TGTGCCAGCAGCTCCTGGACTTTGAACACCGGGGAGCTGTTTTTT
>TRBV18|.|.|14|TRBJ2-2
CASSPSTRTGELFF
TGTGCCAGCTCACCTAGCACTCGAACCGGGGAGCTGTTTTTT
>TRBV6-5|TRBD2|.|15|TRBJ2-1
CASSYVAGRYNEQFF
TGTGCCAGCAGTTACGTAGCGGGGAGGTACAATGAGCAGTTCTTC
>TRBV21-1|.|few|15|TRBJ1-2
CASRIDGQGGYGYTF
TGTGCCAGCAGGATCGATGGACAGGGGGGCTATGGCTACACCTTC
>TRBV6-1|.|few|13|TRBJ2-1
CASSEAAASEQFF
TGTGCCAGCAGTGAAGCAGCGGCGAGTGAGCAGTTCTTC
>TRBV10-1|TRBD2|.|15|TRBJ2-7
CASSEGLAGGREQYF
TGCGCCAGCAGTGAGGGACTAGCGGGAGGCCGGGAGCAGTACTTC
>TRBV15|.|.|16|TRBJ2-7
CATSRGGTGSAYEQYF
TGTGCCACCAGCAGAGGCGGAACAGGGAGCGCCTACGAGCAGTACTTC
>TRBV4-3|.|.|16|TRBJ2-3
CASSRGAEVSGDTQYF
TGCGCCAGCAGCCGCGGGGCCGAAGTGTCGGGAGATACGCAGTATTTT
>TRBV7-6|.|.|12|TRBJ1-2
CASSLDGYGYTF
TGTGCCAGCAGCTTAGACGGGTATGGCTACACCTTC
>TRBV6-5|.|few|13|TRBJ1-5
CASQGQGGQPQHF
TGTGCCAGTCAGGGGCAGGGCGGGCAGCCCCAGCATTTT
>TRBV19|.|.|12|TRBJ1-2
CASSMGGDGYTF
TGTGCCAGTAGTATGGGAGGGGACGGCTACACCTTC
>TRBV10-2|.|.|14|TRBJ1-6
CASSERDRNSPLHF
TGCGCCAGCAGTGAAAGAGACAGGAATTCACCCCTCCACTTT
>TRBV29-1|.|.|14|TRBJ2-5
CSVKGAEVQETQYF
TGCAGCGTTAAGGGAGCGGAGGTCCAAGAGACCCAGTACTTC
>TRBV10-3|TRBD1|.|14|TRBJ1-1
CAISPRDRGPEAFF
TGTGCCATCAGTCCCCGGGACAGGGGGCCTGAAGCTTTCTTT
>TRBV7-7|TRBD2|.|16|TRBJ2-2
CASSLGPSGSTGELFF
TGTGCTAGCAGCTTAGGGCCCAGCGGGAGCACCGGGGAGCTGTTTTTT
>TRBV7-2|.|.|15|TRBJ2-2
CASSLVSGNNGELFF
TGTGCCAGCAGCTTAGTCTCAGGGAACAACGGGGAGCTGTTTTTT
>TRBV29-1|.|.|14|TRBJ1-2
CSVEDLGADYGYTF
TGCAGCGTTGAAGATCTTGGGGCAGACTATGGCTACACCTTC
>TRBV4-1|TRBD2|few|15|TRBJ2-7
CASSRGLAGDYEQYF
TGCGCCAGCAGCCGAGGACTAGCGGGAGATTACGAGCAGTACTTC
>TRBV11-2|TRBD2|.|15|TRBJ2-5
CASSTSGRGSETQYF
TGTGCCAGCAGCACCAGCGGGAGAGGGTCCGAGACCCAGTACTTC
>TRBV2|TRBD1|.|14|TRBJ1-1
CASSGGQGETEAFF
TGTGCCAGCAGTGGTGGACAGGGTGAAACTGAAGCTTTCTTT
>TRBV18|.|once|16|TRBJ1-6
CASSPRSQVDNSPLHF
TGTGCCAGCTCACCACGATCACAGGTGGATAATTCACCCCTCCACTTT
>TRBV2|.|.|15|TRBJ2-7
CASSEGPGGTYEQYF
TGTGCCAGCAGTGAAGGACCCGGAGGGACCTACGAGCAGTACTTC
>TRBV29-1|TRBD2|.|14|TRBJ2-1
CSVDAHGGYNEQFF
TGCAGCGTTGACGCTCACGGGGGGTACAATGAGCAGTTCTTC
>TRBV19|TRBD1|.|14|TRBJ1-1
CASSRQGSYTEAFF
TGTGCCAGTAGTAGACAGGGTTCATACACTGAAGCTTTCTTT
>TRBV19|.|once|15|TRBJ1-1
CASSIAGTMNTEAFF
TGTGCCAGTAGTATAGCTGGCACAATGAACACTGAAGCTTTCTTT
>TRBV25-1|.|.|15|TRBJ2-1
CASSDTDIPSDEQFF
TGTGCCAGCAGTGATACGGACATCCCATCGGATGAGCAGTTCTTC
>TRBV7-9|.|.|14|TRBJ1-6
CASSLSSNNSPLHF
TGTGCCAGCAGCCTGAGTAGTAACAATTCACCCCTCCACTTT
>TRBV18|TRBD1|.|19|TRBJ1-4
CASSPLRTGGYATNEKLFF
TGTGCCAGCTCACCACTCCGGACAGGGGGGTATGCAACTAATGAAAAACTGTTTTTT
>TRBV19|TRBD2|.|17|TRBJ2-5
CASSVGLAGRGSKTQYF
TGTGCCAGTAGTGTGGGACTAGCGGGGAGGGGCAGCAAGACCCAGTACTTC
>TRBV27|TRBD1|.|15|TRBJ2-3
CASVPPGQGTDTQYF
TGTGCCAGCGTCCCTCCGGGACAGGGAACAGATACGCAGTATTTT
>TRBV6-5|.|.|15|TRBJ1-1
CASSYWAGRETEAFF
TGTGCCAGCAGTTACTGGGCGGGAAGAGAAACTGAAGCTTTCTTT
>TRBV19|TRBD1|.|15|TRBJ2-3
CASSIRDREADTQYF
TGTGCCAGTAGTATAAGGGACAGGGAAGCAGATACGCAGTATTTT
>TRBV28|.|once|14|TRBJ2-2
CASSLLGATGELFF
TGTGCCAGCAGTTTATTAGGGGCCACCGGGGAGCTGTTTTTT
>TRBV2|.|.|16|TRBJ2-2
CASSETGIANTGELFF
TGTGCCAGCAGTGAAACCGGGATCGCGAACACCGGGGAGCTGTTTTTT
>TRBV5-4|TRBD1|.|15|TRBJ1-2
CASSPRDRSDYGYTF
TGTGCCAGCAGCCCCCGGGACAGGTCGGACTATGGCTACACCTTC
>TRBV6-6|.|.|15|TRBJ1-2
CASSLLPDSLYGYTF
TGTGCCAGCAGCCTACTTCCGGACAGCCTCTATGGCTACACCTTC
>TRBV9|TRBD1|.|15|TRBJ1-4
CASSAQGTPNEKLFF
TGTGCCAGCAGCGCACAGGGGACACCTAATGAAAAACTGTTTTTT